This T cell receptor (beta chain) was identified during a study of shared clonotypes between healthy human individuals (dated by TCRdb to 2019 to 2021). Regarding the research as a whole: A few men and a couple of women, aged 18 to 49 years, made up the cohort. For each donor, three plates each were used for CD4 naive and CD4 memory, two plates were used for CD8 naive, and one plate was used for CD8 memory. To estimate repertoire size and how much clonotype sharing occurs between individuals, the study deeply sequenced the blood TCR repertoires of roughly 5 healthy adults. Libraries were prepared and TCR repertoires were sequenced by different laboratories using diverse techniques, in order to increase sequencing depth and limit assay-specific biases. Per donor, leukapheresis produced somewhere between about 0.94 and 10 billion PBMCs. The full study reports these points: Clonotypes shared by all four sorted-subset donors showed higher generation probabilities than non-shared clonotypes. Because the study included a small number of donors, the genetic and exposure-history diversity represented was limited. Pairwise subsampling led to the expectation that sequencing depth would affect the degree of clonotype sharing among donors. Only blood was sampled, and tissue TCR repertoires likely differ from those in blood. Rarefaction of sorted-subset datasets indicated incomplete sequencing despite the large sequencing depth. Naive subsets generally had larger estimated clonotype richness than memory subsets did. About 5% of naive CD4, 3.5% of naive CD8, approximately 2% of memory CD4, and around 0.4% of memory CD8 clonotypes were shared across a handful of donors.

Notes on this clone: Its antigen specificity is not known. No much larger clone exists at a distance of one base, and base qualities are not known.

The CDR3 has 16 amino acids, counting the end cysteine and phenylalanine. Solely the CDR3 DNA is kept, with 48 bases framed from the first base. Trimming takes 7 bases off V and 0 bases off J; junction bases not matched to a gene: 7. Via the germline V gene, CDR1 is MDHEN and CDR2 SYDVKM. Using the deep immunoSEQ assay, TCR CDR3 regions were amplified from genomic DNA by multiplex PCR. Genomic DNA extracted from each cell subset was distributed evenly over all wells of several immunoSEQ 96-well plates, and each plate served as one replicate. For sorted subsets, 150 to 250 ng of genomic DNA, equivalent to some 33,000 T cell genomes, went into each replicate PCR. Purified libraries were measured with a Qubit 3.0 fluorometer, size-checked on a Bioanalyzer 2100, and measured again with the KAPA Library Quantification kit. Each immunoSEQ 96-well plate was sequenced on its own single-read 150-cycle Illumina NextSeq 550 flow cell. Concerning the study's data processing: Because the immunoSEQ output held only junctional sequences and lacked quality scores, the filtering could not match the filtering applied to full-length reads. To assign V/J genes and CDR3, sequences were annotated against IMGT germline references using PyIR, a Python wrapper for IgBLAST v1.9. Reads were removed for weak V/J assignments (E-value above 1e-6), missing CDR3, stop codons, out-of-frame junctions, or ambiguous translated residues. A V3J clonotype was defined by an identical inferred V gene, J gene, and CDR3 amino acid sequence. Percentage overlap between repertoires was calculated by dividing the number of shared unique clonotypes by the size of the smaller repertoire. Richness of each repertoire was evaluated using RTK rarefaction, the Chao1 estimator, and Recon v2.1 estimates of unobserved clonotypes. Generation probabilities for all TCRbeta clonotypes obtained by the gDNA method from a handful of donors were computed using OLGA. Drawn from immuneACCESS, this table holds only the in-frame rearrangements with V and J called that TCRdb kept. Clones are partly lost; checked studies trace under half to an unresolved V gene and leave the rest unexplained. Clone size and the V and J calls come from that table; the DNA yielded D and trimming. The sample data list approximately 1.9 million clones, and around 93% of these were observed just once. The ten most abundant clones make up 1.5% to 2% of the sample.

CD8 naive samples consisted of CD45RO-negative cells that were positively selected for CCR7, yielding a CD45RA+CCR7+ population without TemRA cells. Donors were healthy HIV-negative adults with no recently reported acute infections or vaccinations. All donors were Caucasian adults living in Nashville, Tennessee, USA. After blood collection by leukapheresis, PBMCs were isolated using Ficoll-Histopaque density gradient centrifugation and then cryopreserved in the vapor phase of liquid nitrogen. Purity and quantity of every magnetically sorted T cell population were checked by analytical flow cytometry. Genomic DNA was isolated from each sorted fraction and quantified by UV absorbance on a Nanodrop 2000c.

This receptor was obtained from a man between 18 and 29 years old in good health. Some clones in this sample may be carry-over from other donors' samples. The chain joins TRBV28 to TRBJ2-7, with 12 junctional bases fitting TRBD1. Sequencing was performed on naive CD8+ T cells from PBMCs. The sample's cell subset or site label is to be understood as: CD45RA+CCR7+. CDR3 reads: CASTPGTGGISYEQYF. The sequenced DNA is TGTGCCAGCACCCCCGGGACAGGGGGCATCTCCTACGAGCAGTACTTC.